Below are 3 T cell receptor beta chains sequenced from a single sample in a study of siplizumab effects on memory and regulatory T cells. The assay was immunoSEQ multiplex PCR, and TCRdb's table has in-frame clones only and misses some. Seen here are more than 95,000 clones, 85% to 95% observed once, and the top ten hold around 0.29%. Sequencing input: CD4+ T cells sorted from blood. These receptor sequences come from a human donor in good health.

The chain has TRBV2 and TRBJ2-2, with a tentative D call TRBD1 (5 bases). The germline V gene has CDR1 SNHLY and CDR2 FYNNEI. V gave up 7 bases and J gave up 2 bases, with 14 bases separating them. This CDR3 comprises 15 residues. The CDR3 region has the DNA TGTGCCAGCACCGGACAATCTACCAACACCGGGGAGCTGTTTTTT. Its protein is CASTGQSTNTGELFF.

V is TRBV4-2 and J is TRBJ1-1; perhaps TRBD1 as D (5 bases). Germline loops: CDR1 LGHNA, CDR2 YNFKEQ. V lost 4 bases to trimming and J lost 0 bases, with 12 bases between them. The CDR3 consists of 15 residues. The CDR3 nucleotides read TGTGCCAGCAGCCCCCGACGGGGGGTGAACACTGAAGCTTTCTTT. Its protein product is CASSPRRGVNTEAFF.

This clone was counted a few times. The CDR3 sequence: CASSRDPDWNNQPQHF. The CDR3 nucleotides are TGCGCCAGCAGCCGAGACCCGGACTGGAACAATCAGCCCCAGCATTTT. This rearrangement joins TRBV4-1 to TRBJ1-5; D is ambiguous. Germline V gene sequence: CDR1 MGHRA, CDR2 YSYEKL. This CDR3 spans 16 amino acids. V was pared by 4 bases and J by 3 bases, with 16 bases between.